One and the same sample provided the 27 T cell receptor beta chains below, sequenced in a study of identifying expanded T cells in peripheral blood. Assay: immunoSEQ multiplex PCR; the TCRdb copy retains only in-frame clones and omits some. The table shows tens of thousands of clones, with about 85% occurring only once. Sequencing was carried out using blood. The receptors stem from a person aged 18-70 years in good health.

This chain uses TRBV29-1 with TRBJ2-7, with 8 positions matching TRBD1. The CDR3 is 13 residues long. Unmatched junction bases numbered 7, after V lost 5 bases and J lost 4 bases. The V gene's germline CDR1 is SQVTM and CDR2 ANQGSEA. CDR3 in amino acids: CSVLGQERYEQYF. CDR3 DNA: TGCAGCGTTCTGGGACAGGAGAGATACGAGCAGTACTTC.

The chain has TRBV6-6 and TRBJ2-5; TRBD1 agrees at 7 bases. This CDR3 comprises 14 residues. The V and J ends lost 2 bases and 3 bases, in that order; junction bases with no gene match: 3. Germline V lookup: CDR1 MNHNY, CDR2 SVGAGI (reference sequence). The CDR3 reads CASSYDRDKETQYF. The CDR3, as DNA: TGTGCCAGCAGTTACGACAGGGATAAAGAGACCCAGTACTTC.

The chain uses TRBV30 and TRBJ2-1; D gene uncertain. Germline CDR1 reads GTSNPN; CDR2 reads SVGIG (reference sequence). The CDR3 is 14 residues long. Trimming left V 5 bases short and J 4 bases short, with 15 bases between. As DNA, the CDR3 is TGTGCCTGGGTTTCTCTGACTGCGTACAATGAGCAGTTCTTC. Amino acid sequence: CAWVSLTAYNEQFF.

V usage is TRBV6-1 and J usage is TRBJ1-1; D ambiguous. CDR1 MNHNS and CDR2 SASEGT come from the germline V gene. This CDR3 has 11 amino acids. Trimming took 5 bases from V and 5 from J, leaving 6 bases between them. The CDR3 sequence is CASSPRTEAFF. The DNA for the CDR3 is TGTGCCAGCAGTCCACGGACTGAAGCTTTCTTT.

This clone came up once. The chain couples TRBV2 to TRBJ2-3; a weak D match, TRBD1 (6 bases). CDR1 and CDR2 (germline): SNHLY, FYNNEI. The V end was cut by 5 bases, the J end by 5 bases, with 14 bases between. The CDR3 length is 14 residues. For the CDR3, the DNA is TGTGCCAGCAGTTCACAGGGATTCGGAGATACGCAGTATTTT. This gives the protein CASSSQGFGDTQYF. Full variable domain (rest looked up from reference TRBV2 and TRBJ2-3): EPEVTQTPSHQVTQMGQEVILRCVPISNHLYFYWYRQILGQKVEFLVSFYNNEISEKSEIFDDQFSVERPDGSNFTLKIRSTKLEDSAMYFCASSSQGFGDTQYFGPGTRLTVL.

The rearrangement links TRBV5-1 to TRBJ2-1, with TRBD2 matching 14 bases. The V segment lost 4 bases and the J segment 7 bases; nucleotides outside the gene matches: 7. The V gene's germline CDR1 is SGHRS and CDR2 YFSETQ. The CDR3 sequence is 16 residues long. The CDR3 nucleotides are TGCGCCAGCAGCCAAAGACTAGCGGGAGGGGCGAATGAGCAGTTCTTC. As protein: CASSQRLAGGANEQFF. Combining the CDR3 with reference TRBV5-1 and TRBJ2-1 gives the whole variable domain KAGVTQTPRYLIKTRGQQVTLSCSPISGHRSVSWYQQTPGQGLQFLFEYFSETQRNKGNFPGRFSGRQFSNSRSEMNVSTLELGDSALYLCASSQRLAGGANEQFFGPGTRLTVL.

This rearrangement joins TRBV30 to TRBJ1-2; D remains ambiguous. CDR1 and CDR2 from the germline V gene are GTSNPN and SVGIG (reference sequence). V gave up 0 bases and J gave up 8 bases, with 19 bases separating them. This CDR3 spans 15 amino acids. DNA for the CDR3: TGTGCCTGGAGTGTATCGAGCAGCAGGTTTGGGGGCTACACCTTC. Residues: CAWSVSSSRFGGYTF. The complete variable domain, with remaining parts taken from reference TRBV30 and TRBJ1-2, reads SQTIHQWPATLVQPVGSPLSLECTVEGTSNPNLYWYRQAAGRGLQLLFYSVGIGQISSEVPQNLSASRPQDRQFILSSKKLLLSDSGFYLCAWSVSSSRFGGYTFGSGTRLTVV.

The DNA of the CDR3 is TGTGCCAGCAGCTCGGGCGGGAGAGATCTAGATACGCAGTATTTT. Translation gives CASSSGGRDLDTQYF. The rearrangement joins TRBV11-2 to TRBJ2-3; TRBD2 agrees at 7 bases. CDR1 is SGHAT, CDR2 FQNNGV, per germline. The length of the CDR3 is 15 residues. Trimming at V came to 4 bases and at J to 5 bases, leaving 9 bases not matched to a gene.

The chain has TRBV7-2 and TRBJ1-6, with no clear D. This CDR3 has 11 amino acids. Deletions cut 0 bases from V and 13 bases from J, with 4 bases between. Germline V CDR1 and CDR2: SGHTA, FQGNSA. The CDR3 loop reads CASSLAGPLHF. The CDR3 bases are TGTGCCAGCAGCTTAGCGGGTCCCCTCCACTTT.

This chain joins TRBV19 and TRBJ2-2; 9 positions match TRBD2. The length of the CDR3 is 15 residues. Germline-derived CDR1 and CDR2 are LNHDA and SQIVND (reference sequence). Germline trimming cut 6 bases from V and 3 bases from J; bases unmatched to any gene: 5. The chain's CDR3 is CASRRGREDTGELFF. CDR3 nucleotide sequence: TGTGCCAGTAGACGCGGGAGGGAGGACACCGGGGAGCTGTTTTTT. The full variable domain, in which reference TRBV19 and TRBJ2-2 provide the parts outside the CDR3, is DGGITQSPKYLFRKEGQNVTLSCEQNLNHDAMYWYRQDPGQGLRLIYYSQIVNDFQKGDIAEGYSVSREKKESFPLTVTSAQKNPTAFYLCASRRGREDTGELFFGEGSRLTVL.

The count of this clone is one. V gene TRBV4-1 combines with J gene TRBJ2-3; TRBD1 agrees at 7 bases. The germline V gene has CDR1 MGHRA and CDR2 YSYEKL. Trimming took 5 bases from V and 3 from J; bases not matched to a gene: 5. The length of the CDR3 is 14 residues. The CDR3 here is CASSTPDRTDTQYF. DNA of the CDR3: TGCGCCAGCAGCACCCCGGACAGGACAGATACGCAGTATTTT.

This clone showed up just a few times. The gene calls are TRBV18 and TRBJ2-3; 13 bases line up with TRBD2. Germline V gives CDR1 KGHSH, CDR2 LQKENI. The CDR3 has 15 amino acids. Trimming cost V 3 bases and J 5 bases; bases outside gene matches: 2. CDR3 coding DNA: TGTGCCAGCTCACCGGGACTAGCGGGGTTAGATACGCAGTATTTT. It is translated as CASSPGLAGLDTQYF. Combining the CDR3 with reference TRBV18 and TRBJ2-3 gives the whole variable domain NAGVMQNPRHLVRRRGQEARLRCSPMKGHSHVYWYRQLPEEGLKFMVYLQKENIIDESGMPKERFSAEFPKEGPSILRIQQVVRGDSAAYFCASSPGLAGLDTQYFGPGTRLTVL.

The V gene is TRBV5-1, the J gene TRBJ2-1, with 7 bases identical to TRBD2. Germline-derived CDR1 and CDR2 are SGHRS and YFSETQ. The CDR3 totals 14 residues. V dropped 0 bases and J dropped 8; count of bases not matched to a gene: 5. The CDR3 DNA sequence: TGCGCCAGCAGCTTGGAAGGGAGGGAGGATGAGCAGTTCTTC. Its translation is CASSLEGREDEQFF.

J is TRBJ1-5 and V is TRBV12-5; D remains ambiguous. The V end lost 1 base, the J end lost 7 bases, and 5 bases lay between the germline ends. Germline CDR1 is LGHNT and CDR2 is FRNRAP. The CDR3 length is 12 residues. CDR3 in DNA: TGTGCTAGTGGTTTGGGTAGGCAGCCCCAGCATTTT. Translated: CASGLGRQPQHF.

The V call is TRBV19, the J call TRBJ2-3, with D maybe TRBD2 (6 bases). The CDR3 consists of 16 residues. V was shortened by 6 bases and J by 2 bases, with 18 bases between the two germline ends. Germline V gene data show CDR1 as LNHDA and CDR2 as SQIVND (reference sequence). DNA of the CDR3: TGTGCCAGTAGCCAACTCATCTGGAGGGACACAGATACGCAGTATTTT. It codes for CASSQLIWRDTDTQYF.

This clone was recorded many times. The rearrangement links TRBV7-9 to TRBJ1-6; weak D call: TRBD1 (6 bases). In germline, CDR1 is SEHNR, CDR2 FQNEAQ (reference sequence). CDR3 size: 14 residues. Deletions cut 7 bases from V and 7 bases from J, with 14 bases between. CDR3 sequence reads: CASNAAGVNSPLHF. CDR3 in DNA: TGTGCCAGCAATGCTGCAGGGGTGAATTCACCCCTCCACTTT.

J is TRBJ1-1 and V is TRBV2; possibly TRBD1 for D (6 bases). Germline CDR1 reads SNHLY; CDR2 reads FYNNEI. This CDR3 is 16 amino acids long. V was shortened by 4 bases and J by 5 bases, with 20 bases between the two germline ends. The CDR3, as DNA: TGTGCCAGCAGTGGTGGGCAGGGGATGGGAAGAACTGAAGCTTTCTTT. Protein sequence: CASSGGQGMGRTEAFF.

The chain couples TRBV10-3 to TRBJ2-1, with TRBD2 matching 9 bases. Losses at the gene ends were 3 bases for V and 3 bases for J; bases not matched to a gene: 3. There are 15 residues in the CDR3. Germline lookup yields CDR1 ENHRY and CDR2 SYGVKD. CDR3 coding DNA: TGTGCCATCAGTGACAGCGGGGGGAACTACAATGAGCAGTTCTTC. Residues: CAISDSGGNYNEQFF.

The chain links TRBV6-1 to TRBJ1-5; D perhaps matches TRBD1 (5 bases). Germline loops: CDR1 MNHNS, CDR2 SASEGT. V lost 2 bases to trimming and J lost 6 bases, with 11 bases between them. This CDR3 region has 14 residues. CDR3 nucleotides: TGTGCCAGCAGTGAAAGGGGTGGGGGTCAGCCCCAGCATTTT. It specifies CASSERGGGQPQHF.

This clone was detected once. The same CDR3 arises from other DNA sequences in this sample as well. This chain joins TRBV18 and TRBJ2-5; maybe TRBD1 (7 bases). The CDR3 consists of 12 residues. Trimming took 6 bases from V and 5 from J, leaving 10 bases between them. The germline V gene has CDR1 KGHSH and CDR2 LQKENI. The CDR3 sequence is CASSPGGETQYF. The CDR3 bases are TGTGCCAGCTCCCCAGGGGGGGAGACCCAGTACTTC.

The chain has TRBV29-1 and TRBJ2-7; 9 bases align to TRBD1. This CDR3 has 15 residues. The trim removed 0 bases at V and 4 bases at J, leaving 7 bases unmatched. Germline-derived CDR1 and CDR2 are SQVTM and ANQGSEA. DNA of the CDR3: TGCAGCGTTGAAGAAGGGACAGGGAGAAGGTACGAGCAGTACTTC. Amino acid sequence: CSVEEGTGRRYEQYF.

The genes are TRBV27 and TRBJ2-3; 11 bases are a match to TRBD2. Germline loops: CDR1 MNHEY, CDR2 SMNVEV (reference sequence). This CDR3 is built from 18 residues. J was trimmed by 1 base and V by 10 bases; bases with no gene match: 16. CDR3 protein: CATSGTSGRVRGTDTQYF. As DNA, the CDR3 is TGTGCCACCTCCGGGACTAGCGGACGGGTTCGGGGCACAGATACGCAGTATTTT.

V and J are TRBV2 and TRBJ2-2; possible D gene TRBD1, 5 bases. Germline V gives CDR1 SNHLY, CDR2 FYNNEI. CDR3 length equals 15 residues. V was shortened by 4 bases and J by 6 bases, with 15 bases between the two germline ends. In DNA, the CDR3 is TGTGCCAGCAGTGGGGGCACAGGTTGGGCCGGGGAGCTGTTTTTT. Its translation is CASSGGTGWAGELFF.

This clone has more than one count but fewer than ten. The V call is TRBV6-1, the J call TRBJ2-7; 9 bases map to TRBD2. The CDR3 is made up of 15 amino acids. V trimming: 5 bases; J trimming: 0 bases; junction bases outside the gene matches: 5. The germline V gene encodes CDR1 MNHNS and CDR2 SASEGT. The CDR3: CASSISTSGSYEQYF. CDR3 nucleotides: TGTGCCAGCAGTATTTCGACTAGCGGCTCCTACGAGCAGTACTTC.

V and J are TRBV5-1 and TRBJ1-2; 7 bases agree with TRBD1. Per the germline V gene, CDR1 is SGHRS and CDR2 is YFSETQ. The CDR3 spans 13 residues. The V gene end was trimmed by 1 base and the J gene end by 8 bases; junction bases not matched to a gene: 5. The CDR3 region has the DNA TGCGCCAGCAGCTTGACAGGGGAGAGCGGCTACACCTTC. Protein: CASSLTGESGYTF. The variable domain in full, completed from reference TRBV5-1 and TRBJ1-2, reads KAGVTQTPRYLIKTRGQQVTLSCSPISGHRSVSWYQQTPGQGLQFLFEYFSETQRNKGNFPGRFSGRQFSNSRSEMNVSTLELGDSALYLCASSLTGESGYTFGSGTRLTVV.

This chain links TRBV21-1 with TRBJ2-7; the table's TRBD2 call for D was not verified on the DNA. TRBV21-1 is reported as a pseudogene. This CDR3 has 16 residues. The CDR3 reads CASSKVAGTFSYEQYF. The CDR3 nucleotides are TGTGCCAGCAGCAAAGTAGCCGGGACTTTCTCCTACGAGCAGTACTTC.

The rearrangement joins TRBV6-1 to TRBJ1-1, with 8 positions matching TRBD1. The CDR3 length is 13 residues. Germline V lookup: CDR1 MNHNS, CDR2 SASEGT. The trim removed 11 bases at V and 3 bases at J, leaving 8 bases unmatched. CDR3 nucleotide sequence: TGTGCCGGCTCAGACAGGGGCTACACTGAAGCTTTCTTT. Amino acids: CAGSDRGYTEAFF.